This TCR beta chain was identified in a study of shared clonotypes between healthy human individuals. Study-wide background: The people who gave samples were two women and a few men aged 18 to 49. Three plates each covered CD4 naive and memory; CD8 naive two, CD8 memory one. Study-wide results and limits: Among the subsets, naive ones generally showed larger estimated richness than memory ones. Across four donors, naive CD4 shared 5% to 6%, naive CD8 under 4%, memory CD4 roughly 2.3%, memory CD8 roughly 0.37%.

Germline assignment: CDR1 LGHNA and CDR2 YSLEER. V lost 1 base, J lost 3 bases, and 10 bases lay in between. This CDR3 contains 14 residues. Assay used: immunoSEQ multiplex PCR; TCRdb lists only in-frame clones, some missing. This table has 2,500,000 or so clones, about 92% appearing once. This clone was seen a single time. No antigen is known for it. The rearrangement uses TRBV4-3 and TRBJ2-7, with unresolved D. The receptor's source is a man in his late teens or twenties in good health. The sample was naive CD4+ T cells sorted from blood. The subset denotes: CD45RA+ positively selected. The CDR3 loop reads CASSQGPGIYEQYF. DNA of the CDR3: TGCGCCAGCAGCCAAGGTCCAGGTATCTACGAGCAGTACTTC.